This T cell receptor (beta chain) comes out of a study of T cells in Graves' hyperthyroidism and ophthalmopathy. Across the whole study: Peripheral blood samples were taken at initial diagnosis, prior to any treatment. General study results and limits: Ophthalmopathy was distinguished from stable hyperthyroidism by 13 V-J signatures.

This CDR3 region has 13 residues. Unmatched junction bases numbered 4, after V lost 6 bases and J lost 3 bases. CDR1 and CDR2 (germline): DFQATT, SNEGSKA (reference sequence). Amplification of TCR beta CDR3 regions was performed using RNA transcripts as template. The HTBI primer set served for first-round RT-PCR of the TCR CDR3. TCRdb re-called the multiplex PCR reads with MiXCR, one entry per CDR3 protein. The sample records 500,000 to 650,000 distinct CDR3 sequences, around 13% being singletons. Stable Graves' hyperthyroidism meant no ophthalmopathy progression within 18 months. Exclusions: uncontrolled infection, other autoimmune disease, pregnancy, lactation. A word on this clonotype: The antigen is not known.

This sequence originates from a middle-aged woman with Graves' hyperthyroidism. Sequencing was performed on blood. The chain has TRBV20-1 and TRBJ1-5; 8 bases agree with TRBD1. The CDR3 is CSARTGNNQPQHF. As DNA, the CDR3 is TGCAGTGCAAGGACAGGGAACAATCAGCCCCAGCATTTT.